This T cell receptor beta chain was retrieved from a study of T-cell reconstitution after alpha-beta-depleted transplantation in children. Unique molecular identifiers were built into the TCRbeta library. TCRdb re-analysed the PCR reads in MiXCR, keeping a single row per CDR3 protein. The sample lists more than 250,000 distinct CDR3 sequences; approximately 9.8% were seen once. CDR1 SEHNR and CDR2 FQNEAQ come from the germline V gene (reference sequence). The CDR3 loop spans 15 amino acids. The ends lost 5 bases at V and 3 bases at J; junction bases unmatched: 7. The receptor's source is a human donor who donated a stem cell graft to a child with SCID. V gene TRBV7-9 combines with J gene TRBJ2-1, with 7 nucleotides matching TRBD2. Specimen: PBMCs from the stem cell graft donor, collected from the stem cell graft. CDR3 coding DNA: TGTGCCAGCAGCCAGGACGGGGGGAACTACAATGAGCAGTTCTTC. As protein: CASSQDGGNYNEQFF.